These 24 T cell receptor beta chains share one sample of origin, sequenced in a study of blood T cell repertoires in COVID-19. Clones were sequenced by immunoSEQ multiplex PCR, and TCRdb holds only the in-frame ones, with some missing. The top ten hold 2.5% to 3% of the sample, which has about 140,000 clones, approximately 85% seen once. Material for sequencing was peripheral blood. Source of these receptors: a man aged 50 to 60 with acute or convalescent COVID-19.

This chain connects TRBV6-5 to TRBJ2-3; D gene unclear. CDR3 size: 14 residues. Looked up from germline, CDR1 is MNHEY and CDR2 is SVGAGI. Between the trimmed V and J ends, which lost 7 bases and 0 bases, there was a span of 11 bases. The CDR3 DNA is TGTGCCAGCAAAACCGGAGCTAGCACAGATACGCAGTATTTT. Residues: CASKTGASTDTQYF.

The chain recombines TRBV18 with TRBJ1-5; perhaps TRBD1 as D (5 bases). The CDR3 is 13 residues long. Trimming removed 3 bases at V and 6 bases at J, with 9 bases between. CDR1 is KGHSH and CDR2 is LQKENI in the germline V gene. Here the CDR3 reads CASSPGRGQPQHF. DNA for the CDR3: TGTGCCAGCTCACCGGGGCGTGGTCAGCCCCAGCATTTT.

A single count supports this clone. V is TRBV28 and J is TRBJ2-5; D might be TRBD2 (5 bases). The V end lost 6 bases, the J end lost 2 bases, and 19 bases lay between the germline ends. Germline values: CDR1 MDHEN, CDR2 SYDVKM. This CDR3 has 16 residues. CDR3 protein: CASRDWDLSGQETQYF. In DNA form, the CDR3 reads TGTGCCAGCAGGGATTGGGATCTTTCGGGGCAAGAGACCCAGTACTTC.

V gene TRBV5-1 combines with J gene TRBJ2-7; D might be TRBD1 (6 bases). The CDR3 extends over 13 amino acids. Deletions cut 5 bases from V and 3 bases from J, with 12 bases between. CDR1 is SGHRS, CDR2 YFSETQ, per germline. The CDR3: CASRDTGNYEQYF. The CDR3 nucleotides are TGCGCCAGCAGGGATACAGGGAACTACGAGCAGTACTTC.

This clone was detected only once. The chain carries TRBV2 and TRBJ1-2; D perhaps matches TRBD1 (6 bases). Trimming took 4 bases from V and 7 from J, leaving 10 bases between them. This CDR3 has 12 amino acids. Germline loops: CDR1 SNHLY, CDR2 FYNNEI. The CDR3: CASSVGRGGYTF. The CDR3 nucleotides read TGTGCCAGCAGTGTCGGCAGGGGTGGCTACACCTTC.

This clone was counted a single time. The V and J genes are TRBV9 and TRBJ1-5, with D possibly TRBD1 on 5 matching bases. This CDR3 spans 15 amino acids. Trimming removed 4 bases at V and 5 bases at J, with 16 bases between. In germline, CDR1 is SGDLS, CDR2 YYNGEE. CDR3 loop: CASSTGQGIDQPQHF. The CDR3 bases are TGTGCCAGCAGCACCGGACAAGGTATCGATCAGCCCCAGCATTTT.

V is TRBV7-9 and J is TRBJ1-1; D unresolved. The CDR3 runs 14 residues. Trimming stripped 8 bases from V and 7 bases from J, with 20 bases between. Germline loops: CDR1 SEHNR, CDR2 FQNEAQ (reference sequence). Written as DNA, the CDR3 is TGTGCCAGCCGACTTTTGAGTCAACTCCATGAAGCTTTCTTT. Residues: CASRLLSQLHEAFF.

V is TRBV19 and J is TRBJ2-1; 8 bases are shared with TRBD2. V trimming: 3 bases; J trimming: 9 bases; junction bases outside the gene matches: 4. Looked up from germline, CDR1 is LNHDA and CDR2 is SQIVND (reference sequence). The CDR3 totals 13 residues. The CDR3 here is CASSIAGGGEQFF. CDR3 nucleotide sequence: TGTGCCAGTAGTATTGCGGGGGGCGGTGAGCAGTTCTTC.

V is TRBV3-1 (or the pseudogene TRBV3-2) and J is TRBJ1-6; D is perhaps TRBD1 (5 bases). From germline, CDR1 is LGHDT and CDR2 YNNKEL (reference sequence). Trimming took 0 bases from V and 10 from J, leaving 16 bases between them. This CDR3 spans 16 amino acids. The CDR3 DNA is TGTGCCAGCAGCCAAGATCTTGGCAGGGAGGTCTCACCCCTCCACTTT. It is translated as CASSQDLGREVSPLHF.

The chain has TRBV19 and TRBJ2-7; perhaps TRBD1 as D (6 bases). This CDR3 is built from 16 residues. CDR1 is LNHDA and CDR2 is SQIVND in the germline V gene (reference sequence). V was clipped by 4 bases and J by 3 bases, with 19 bases between them. CDR3 in amino acids: CASSTLPTGHIYEQYF. CDR3 DNA: TGTGCCAGTAGTACATTACCGACAGGTCACATCTACGAGCAGTACTTC.

The chain couples TRBV24-1 to TRBJ2-1, with unresolved D. CDR1 KGHDR and CDR2 SFDVKD come from the germline V gene. Trimming shortened V by 3 bases and J by 0 bases, and 14 bases separated the two germline ends. The CDR3 is 17 residues long. CDR3 protein: CATSDPRSFSSYNEQFF. DNA of the CDR3: TGTGCCACCAGTGATCCCCGTTCGTTCAGCTCCTACAATGAGCAGTTCTTC.

The chain joins TRBV18 to TRBJ2-5; 8 positions match TRBD1. Germline assignment: CDR1 KGHSH and CDR2 LQKENI. With 4 bases clipped from V and 2 bases from J, the junction kept 6 bases outside the gene matches. This CDR3 comprises 15 residues. The CDR3 is CASSRDRGPQETQYF. CDR3 nucleotide sequence: TGTGCCAGCTCACGCGACAGGGGTCCGCAAGAGACCCAGTACTTC.

The gene calls are TRBV5-5 and TRBJ2-1; D is possibly TRBD1 (6 bases). The CDR3 has 13 amino acids. V shed 4 bases and J shed 7 bases, with 12 bases lying between them. Per the germline V gene, CDR1 is SGHKS and CDR2 is YYEKEE (reference sequence). CDR3 in amino acids: CASSRTGSNEQFF. CDR3 coding DNA: TGTGCCAGCAGCCGTACAGGGTCGAATGAGCAGTTCTTC.

The chain recombines TRBV21-1 with TRBJ2-1; TRBD2, as called in the table, went unchecked against the DNA. TRBV21-1 is described as a pseudogene. The CDR3 loop spans 16 amino acids. This CDR3 reads CASSPPRGRTYNEQFF. The CDR3 DNA follows: TGTGCCAGCAGCCCCCCCCGCGGGAGGACCTACAATGAGCAGTTCTTC.

The gene calls are TRBV6-4 and TRBJ1-1, with no clear D. Germline-derived CDR1 and CDR2 are MRHNA and SNTAGT. The V end was cut by 0 bases, the J end by 1 base, with 12 bases between. This CDR3 comprises 16 residues. The CDR3, as DNA: TGTGCCAGCAGTGACTCTTACGCGACAAGGAACACTGAAGCTTTCTTT. This translates into CASSDSYATRNTEAFF.

CDR3 residues: CASSEDRSGANVLTF. The CDR3 nucleotides read TGTGCCAGCAGTGAAGACAGATCTGGGGCCAACGTCCTGACTTTC. V gene TRBV6-1 combines with J gene TRBJ2-6, with D hard to call. CDR3 length: 15 amino acids. Germline lookup yields CDR1 MNHNS and CDR2 SASEGT. Deletions cut 1 base from V and 1 base from J, with 5 bases between.

V gene TRBV12-5 combines with J gene TRBJ1-1; 8 bases fit TRBD1. Per germline, CDR1 LGHNT and CDR2 FRNRAP. J lost 6 bases, V lost 0 bases, and 9 bases had no gene match. The CDR3 sequence is 16 residues long. CDR3 coding DNA: TGTGCTAGTGGTTTGGTATTCGGCAGGGGGCTTGCTGAAGCTTTCTTT. This gives the protein CASGLVFGRGLAEAFF.

The gene calls are TRBV19 and TRBJ1-1; 9 nucleotides agree with TRBD1. CDR3 size: 15 residues. Trimming removed 5 bases from V and 4 bases from J; junction bases left unmatched: 8. Germline V gene data show CDR1 as LNHDA and CDR2 as SQIVND (reference sequence). CDR3 protein: CASSAGPGQGTEAFF. The CDR3 DNA follows: TGTGCCAGTAGTGCGGGACCGGGACAGGGCACTGAAGCTTTCTTT.

V is TRBV7-2 and J is TRBJ2-1; weak D call: TRBD2 (6 bases). This CDR3 is built from 11 residues. Germline values: CDR1 SGHTA, CDR2 FQGNSA. The DNA for the CDR3 is TGTGCGAGGGAGGTGTACAATGAGCAGTTCTTC. Translation: CAREVYNEQFF. The variable domain in full, completed from reference TRBV7-2 and TRBJ2-1, reads GAGVSQSPSNKVTEKGKDVELRCDPISGHTALYWYRQSLGQGLEFLIYFQGNSAPDKSGLPSDRFSAERTGGSVSTLTIQRTQQEDSAVYLCAREVYNEQFFGPGTRLTVL.

The V and J genes are TRBV14 and TRBJ1-1, with 7 bases lining up with TRBD1. V trimming: 1 base; J trimming: 10 bases; junction bases outside the gene matches: 12. Germline values: CDR1 SGHDN, CDR2 FVKESK. The CDR3 consists of 15 residues. This CDR3 is CASSQGQGSWSGAFF. In DNA form, the CDR3 reads TGTGCCAGCAGCCAAGGACAGGGCTCCTGGTCAGGAGCTTTCTTT. The variable domain in full, completed from reference TRBV14 and TRBJ1-1, reads EAGVTQFPSHSVIEKGQTVTLRCDPISGHDNLYWYRRVMGKEIKFLLHFVKESKQDESGMPNNRFLAERTGGTYSTLKVQPAELEDSGVYFCASSQGQGSWSGAFFGQGTRLTVV.

This chain uses TRBV3-1 (or the pseudogene TRBV3-2) with TRBJ2-3; TRBD2 aligns across 7 bases. With V trimmed by 1 base and J by 2 bases, 6 bases remained unmatched. Germline CDR1 reads LGHDT; CDR2 reads YNNKEL (reference sequence). The CDR3 has 16 amino acids. This chain's CDR3 is CASSQGASGDTDTQYF. In DNA, the CDR3 is TGTGCCAGCAGCCAAGGGGCTAGCGGTGACACAGATACGCAGTATTTT.

The chain carries TRBV4-1 and TRBJ2-3; weak D call: TRBD2 (6 bases). Deletions cut 3 bases from V and 3 bases from J, with 13 bases between. Per the germline V gene, CDR1 is MGHRA and CDR2 is YSYEKL. The CDR3 contains 15 residues. DNA for the CDR3: TGCGCCAGCAGCCACCTCACGCGGGGAACAGATACGCAGTATTTT. Amino acid sequence: CASSHLTRGTDTQYF.

The J gene is TRBJ2-1, the V gene TRBV10-3, with D perhaps TRBD2 (6 bases). There are 14 residues in the CDR3. Trimming left V 6 bases short and J 5 bases short, with 14 bases between. CDR1 is ENHRY and CDR2 is SYGVKD in the germline V gene. CDR3 loop: CAISGTGRHNEQFF. CDR3 nucleotides: TGTGCCATCAGCGGGACTGGCCGCCACAATGAGCAGTTCTTC.

V gene TRBV15 combines with J gene TRBJ2-1; D not certain. The germline V gene encodes CDR1 LNHNV and CDR2 YYDKDF (reference sequence). CDR3 length: 16 residues. V lost 5 bases and J lost 0, with 14 bases in between. The CDR3 nucleotides are TGTGCCACCAGCTTCGAGAGACCGGGCTCCTACAATGAGCAGTTCTTC. Protein sequence: CATSFERPGSYNEQFF. Looking up the rest from reference TRBV15 and TRBJ2-1 gives the full variable domain: DAMVIQNPRYQVTQFGKPVTLSCSQTLNHNVMYWYQQKSSQAPKLLFHYYDKDFNNEADTPDNFQSRRPNTSFCFLDIRSPGLGDTAMYLCATSFERPGSYNEQFFGPGTRLTVL.